These 29 T cell receptor beta chains originate from one sample sequenced in a study of OX40 agonist ivuxolimab in advanced cancers. TCRdb's table, derived via immunoSEQ multiplex PCR, lists solely in-frame clones and lacks some. The data hold around 76,000 clones, with roughly nine tenths observed a single time. Material: CD4+ or CD8+ T cells sorted from blood, obtained in a trial of the OX40 agonist ivuxolimab. The receptors shown here come from an adult with an advanced solid tumor such as melanoma, head and neck, liver or kidney cancer.

V and J are TRBV28 and TRBJ2-5; D uncertain. With 5 bases removed from V and 3 bases from J, the gap between germline ends came to 7 bases. The CDR3 has 12 residues. Germline V gene lookup returns CDR1 MDHEN and CDR2 SYDVKM. CDR3 sequence reads: CASSLTEETQYF. Written as DNA, the CDR3 is TGTGCCAGCAGTCTAACAGAAGAGACCCAGTACTTC.

The chain uses TRBV21-1 and TRBJ1-4. TRBV21-1 is noted as a pseudogene. The CDR3 length is 14 residues. CDR3 nucleotide sequence: TGTGCCTTCACCGGCGCACGGATTAATCAAAAACTGTTTTTT. It yields the protein CAFTGARINQKLFF.

The J gene is TRBJ1-3, the V gene TRBV5-1; D is unresolved. The CDR3 is 13 amino acids. Looked up from germline, CDR1 is SGHRS and CDR2 is YFSETQ. Between the trimmed V and J ends, which lost 2 bases and 3 bases, there was a span of 6 bases. The DNA for the CDR3 is TGCGCCAGCAGCTTTGATATTGGAAACACCATATATTTT. Translated, it gives CASSFDIGNTIYF.

This chain connects TRBV28 to TRBJ1-5; D is ambiguous. The CDR3 is 15 residues long. V lost 2 bases to trimming and J lost 7 bases, with 15 bases between them. The germline CDR1 and CDR2 sequences are MDHEN and SYDVKM. The CDR3: CASSLDGVGEQPQHF. For the CDR3, the DNA is TGTGCCAGCAGTTTAGACGGGGTCGGCGAACAGCCCCAGCATTTT.

The genes are TRBV5-1 and TRBJ2-1, with D unresolved. CDR3 length equals 13 residues. The ends were cut back, 0 bases at V and 7 bases at J, with 8 bases in the middle. CDR1 and CDR2 (germline): SGHRS, YFSETQ. The CDR3 is CASSLEPGNEQFF. In DNA form, the CDR3 reads TGCGCCAGCAGCTTGGAACCAGGAAATGAGCAGTTCTTC.

This clone was detected only a few times. The chain joins TRBV6-5 to TRBJ1-5; possible D gene TRBD1, 6 bases. Trimming left V 0 bases short and J 5 bases short, with 14 bases between. Germline V gene lookup returns CDR1 MNHEY and CDR2 SVGAGI. This CDR3 contains 16 residues. CDR3 sequence (DNA): TGTGCCAGCAGTTACTCGAATACGCAGGGGCATCAGCCCCAGCATTTT. Translated: CASSYSNTQGHQPQHF.

This rearrangement joins TRBV19 to TRBJ1-2; maybe TRBD1 (5 bases). This CDR3 comprises 12 residues. Between the trimmed V and J ends, which lost 3 bases and 8 bases, there was a span of 10 bases. Looked up from germline, CDR1 is LNHDA and CDR2 is SQIVND (reference sequence). The CDR3 here is CASSMAGNGYTF. As DNA, the CDR3 is TGTGCCAGTAGTATGGCAGGGAACGGCTACACCTTC.

The J gene is TRBJ2-5, the V gene TRBV14, with no clear D. In germline, CDR1 is SGHDN, CDR2 FVKESK. This CDR3 contains 11 residues. Trimming shortened V by 2 bases and J by 11 bases, and 9 bases separated the two germline ends. The DNA of the CDR3 is TGTGCCAGCAGCCAAAGCTCTACTCAGTACTTC. Translating it yields CASSQSSTQYF.

This chain joins TRBV5-1 and TRBJ1-3; 8 positions agree with TRBD1. Trimming cost V 5 bases and J 3 bases; bases outside gene matches: 7. The CDR3 is 15 residues long. Per germline, CDR1 SGHRS and CDR2 YFSETQ. CDR3 DNA: TGCGCCAGCAGTTCCCAGGGGGCCGTTGGAAACACCATATATTTT. It encodes CASSSQGAVGNTIYF.

The chain combines TRBV10-2 with TRBJ2-7; the match to TRBD2 covers 8 bases. This CDR3 has 15 residues. Germline V gene data show CDR1 as WSHSY and CDR2 as SAAADI. J was trimmed by 4 bases and V by 2 bases; bases with no gene match: 7. CDR3 nucleotides: TGCGCCAGCAGTGAGCGGGCTAGCGGGCGTTACGAGCAGTACTTC. It yields the protein CASSERASGRYEQYF.

V is TRBV5-6 and J is TRBJ2-6; 8 nucleotides align to TRBD2. The CDR3 contains 18 residues. With V trimmed by 4 bases and J by 0 bases, 9 bases remained unmatched. Germline lookup yields CDR1 SGHDT and CDR2 YYEEEE. This CDR3 is CASSPILAELSGANVLTF. The CDR3 DNA follows: TGTGCCAGCAGCCCGATACTAGCGGAGCTCTCTGGGGCCAACGTCCTGACTTTC.

This clone is a singleton in its sample. The gene calls are TRBV5-1 and TRBJ2-2; D remains ambiguous. The germline V gene encodes CDR1 SGHRS and CDR2 YFSETQ. CDR3 length: 16 amino acids. V lost 4 bases, J lost 1 base, and 14 bases lay in between. Here the CDR3 DNA reads TGCGCCAGCAGCCGGACGGAGCTTCAGAACACCGGGGAGCTGTTTTTT. This gives the protein CASSRTELQNTGELFF.

The gene calls are TRBV11-3 and TRBJ2-3, with TRBD2 as a possible D gene (5 bases). Germline CDR1 SGHNT, CDR2 YENEEA. With 3 bases removed from V and 3 bases from J, the gap between germline ends came to 7 bases. CDR3 length equals 13 residues. CDR3 nucleotides: TGTGCCAGCAGCTTTGAGGGAACAGATACGCAGTATTTT. Protein: CASSFEGTDTQYF.

V and J are TRBV27 and TRBJ2-1; 11 nucleotides line up with TRBD2. Trimming cost V 5 bases and J 10 bases; bases outside gene matches: 10. Germline lookup yields CDR1 MNHEY and CDR2 SMNVEV (reference sequence). The CDR3 sequence is 15 residues long. The CDR3 DNA reads TGTGCCAGCAGTCTAGAACTAGCGGGGGTGGTGGAGCAGTTCTTC. It translates to CASSLELAGVVEQFF.

The genes are TRBV11-1 and TRBJ2-2, with 8 positions matching TRBD2. V lost 1 base and J lost 2; bases outside the gene matches: 6. The CDR3 sequence is 17 residues long. CDR1 is SGHAT and CDR2 is FQDESV in the germline V gene (reference sequence). CDR3 nucleotide sequence: TGTGCCAGCAGCTTAGAGTTCGGGAGGGCCAACACCGGGGAGCTGTTTTTT. Translated, it gives CASSLEFGRANTGELFF.

The count of this clone is one. The chain links TRBV6-6 to TRBJ1-1; tentative D call: TRBD1 (6 bases). The V and J ends lost 2 bases and 0 bases respectively, with 13 bases between them. CDR1 and CDR2 (germline): MNHNY, SVGAGI (reference sequence). The CDR3 has 16 amino acids. The CDR3 region is CASSYPHKGVNTEAFF. The CDR3 DNA is TGTGCCAGCAGTTACCCACACAAGGGGGTGAACACTGAAGCTTTCTTT.

DNA for the CDR3: TGTGCCAGCGCGTGGGCGGGAGGGCCAGATACGCAGTATTTT. Translating gives CASAWAGGPDTQYF. The chain recombines TRBV5-4 with TRBJ2-3; 9 bases fit TRBD2. There are 14 residues in the CDR3. V was clipped by 7 bases and J by 4 bases; unmatched bases: 7. Germline V gives CDR1 SGHNT, CDR2 YYREEE (reference sequence).

V usage is TRBV2 and J usage is TRBJ2-1; 8 bases align to TRBD1. The CDR3 is 16 amino acids. The V segment lost 2 bases and the J segment 4 bases; nucleotides outside the gene matches: 7. Germline assignment: CDR1 SNHLY and CDR2 FYNNEI. The DNA of the CDR3 is TGTGCCAGCAGTGAACAGGGGGCCACCAAGTACAATGAGCAGTTCTTC. This translates into CASSEQGATKYNEQFF.

This chain joins TRBV28 and TRBJ1-5, with 10 positions matching TRBD1. The length of the CDR3 is 16 residues. J lost 0 bases, V lost 6 bases, and 5 bases had no gene match. CDR1 is MDHEN, CDR2 SYDVKM, per germline. DNA of the CDR3: TGTGCCAGCAGACCCGGACAGGGGGATAGCAATCAGCCCCAGCATTTT. Amino acids: CASRPGQGDSNQPQHF.

The chain uses TRBV5-1 and TRBJ2-1; D is perhaps TRBD1 (5 bases). The CDR3 is 13 amino acids. V lost 1 base, J lost 4 bases, and 6 bases lay in between. Germline V gives CDR1 SGHRS, CDR2 YFSETQ. DNA for the CDR3: TGCGCCAGCAGCTTGAACAGGTACAATGAGCAGTTCTTC. Translating it yields CASSLNRYNEQFF.

The chain employs TRBV6-5 and TRBJ1-5; no firm D call. Trimming left V 5 bases short and J 3 bases short, with 8 bases between. The CDR3 is made up of 13 amino acids. Germline-derived CDR1 and CDR2 are MNHEY and SVGAGI. DNA of the CDR3: TGTGCCAGCAGTACAAGGGACAATCAGCCCCAGCATTTT. It translates to CASSTRDNQPQHF.

CDR3 sequence (DNA): TGTGCCAGCAGGGACAGGGAGAGAGGCTACACCTTC. It codes for CASRDRERGYTF. The chain joins TRBV2 to TRBJ1-2; TRBD1 matches 8 bases. The V segment lost 6 bases and the J segment 8 bases; nucleotides outside the gene matches: 5. The germline V gene has CDR1 SNHLY and CDR2 FYNNEI. The CDR3 is 12 residues long.

This chain links TRBV9 with TRBJ2-7; D gene unclear. Germline V lookup: CDR1 SGDLS, CDR2 YYNGEE. The V and J ends lost 1 base and 6 bases respectively, with 14 bases between them. CDR3 length: 14 amino acids. The chain's CDR3 is CASSVRSLGGEQYF. The CDR3 nucleotides read TGTGCCAGCAGCGTACGCTCGCTCGGCGGCGAGCAGTACTTC.

The chain is built from TRBV7-9 and TRBJ2-5, with TRBD2 matching 7 bases. The CDR3 has 14 residues. The junction had 5 bases not matched to a gene; V was cut back by 5 bases and J by 2 bases. Germline values: CDR1 SEHNR, CDR2 FQNEAQ (reference sequence). This chain's CDR3 is CASSQGLPQETQYF. The CDR3 region has the DNA TGTGCCAGCAGCCAGGGACTACCACAAGAGACCCAGTACTTC. Looking up the rest from reference TRBV7-9 and TRBJ2-5 gives the full variable domain: DTGVSQNPRHKITKRGQNVTFRCDPISEHNRLYWYRQTLGQGPEFLTYFQNEAQLEKSRLLSDRFSAERPKGSFSTLEIQRTEQGDSAMYLCASSQGLPQETQYFGPGTRLLVL.

The gene calls are TRBV28 and TRBJ1-5; no reliable D call. Trimming took 4 bases from V and 3 from J, leaving 19 bases between them. Germline loops: CDR1 MDHEN, CDR2 SYDVKM. This CDR3 is built from 17 residues. CDR3: CASSSYGVVVDNQPQHF. CDR3 nucleotides: TGTGCCAGCAGTTCATACGGCGTGGTTGTAGACAATCAGCCCCAGCATTTT. Combining the CDR3 with reference TRBV28 and TRBJ1-5 gives the whole variable domain DVKVTQSSRYLVKRTGEKVFLECVQDMDHENMFWYRQDPGLGLRLIYFSYDVKMKEKGDIPEGYSVSREKKERFSLILESASTNQTSMYLCASSSYGVVVDNQPQHFGDGTRLSIL.

CDR3 in DNA: TGCGCCAGCAGCCAAGCTGGGGGCCTCAGCCACGAGCAGTACTTC. Translating gives CASSQAGGLSHEQYF. This rearrangement joins TRBV4-1 to TRBJ2-7; the D gene is possibly TRBD1 (6 bases). The CDR3 extends over 15 amino acids. Per germline, CDR1 MGHRA and CDR2 YSYEKL. The V end lost 1 base, the J end lost 5 bases, and 15 bases lay between the germline ends.

This clone was seen just once. The chain joins TRBV6-1 to TRBJ2-1; D is uncertain. Per germline, CDR1 MNHNS and CDR2 SASEGT. CDR3 length: 13 amino acids. The V gene lost 8 bases and the J gene lost 2 bases, with 10 bases spanning the gap. CDR3 nucleotides: TGTGCCAGCCAGGCCCAGCCCTACAATGAGCAGTTCTTC. This gives the protein CASQAQPYNEQFF.

This clone was picked up a small number of times. This chain links TRBV18 with TRBJ1-5; no clear D. The CDR3 consists of 16 residues. V was clipped by 2 bases and J by 5 bases, with 16 bases between them. The germline V gene encodes CDR1 KGHSH and CDR2 LQKENI. The CDR3 here is CASSPGEGSQDQPQHF. The CDR3 DNA reads TGTGCCAGCTCACCAGGGGAGGGCAGCCAAGATCAGCCCCAGCATTTT. Combining the CDR3 with reference TRBV18 and TRBJ1-5 gives the whole variable domain NAGVMQNPRHLVRRRGQEARLRCSPMKGHSHVYWYRQLPEEGLKFMVYLQKENIIDESGMPKERFSAEFPKEGPSILRIQQVVRGDSAAYFCASSPGEGSQDQPQHFGDGTRLSIL.

The chain joins TRBV29-1 to TRBJ1-4; D not resolved. The CDR3 runs 14 residues. Trimming cost V 7 bases and J 0 bases, with 12 bases left between them. The germline V gene encodes CDR1 SQVTM and CDR2 ANQGSEA. CDR3 residues: CSGAWGATNEKLFF. The DNA for the CDR3 is TGCAGCGGGGCGTGGGGAGCAACTAATGAAAAACTGTTTTTT.